These 4 T cell receptor beta chains were all obtained from the same sample, sequenced in a study of blood T cell dynamics during melanoma immunotherapy. As for time point: week 3, after first cycle of checkpoint inhibitor. Method: immunoSEQ multiplex PCR; TCRdb's copy keeps in-frame clones and lacks some. The table has about 16,000 clones, approximately 94% seen once. The input for sequencing was effector memory CD8+ T cells from blood, taken from a patient treated with checkpoint blockade. The receptors were sampled from a human donor with melanoma.

The rearrangement links TRBV29-1 to TRBJ2-3, with D tentatively TRBD1 (5 bases). This CDR3 contains 14 residues. Germline V lookup: CDR1 SQVTM, CDR2 ANQGSEA. V lost 3 bases to trimming and J lost 6 bases, with 16 bases between them. The CDR3 sequence is CSVDGWSGSDTQYF. DNA of the CDR3: TGCAGCGTTGACGGGTGGTCAGGGTCCGATACGCAGTATTTT.

The chain combines TRBV27 with TRBJ2-1, with 8 bases identical to TRBD2. CDR3 length equals 13 residues. V lost 4 bases and J lost 9; bases outside the gene matches: 5. The germline V gene has CDR1 MNHEY and CDR2 SMNVEV (reference sequence). The CDR3 nucleotides read TGTGCCAGCAGTTATCGGGAGGGGGTTGAGCAGTTCTTC. This encodes CASSYREGVEQFF.

The V call is TRBV27, the J call TRBJ2-3; D is ambiguous. Germline values: CDR1 MNHEY, CDR2 SMNVEV (reference sequence). With 5 bases removed from V and 0 bases from J, the gap between germline ends came to 0 bases. The CDR3 runs 11 residues. In DNA form, the CDR3 reads TGTGCCAGCAGTAGCACAGATACGCAGTATTTT. Its protein product is CASSSTDTQYF.

The V call is TRBV7-9, the J call TRBJ2-5; no definite D call. With 3 bases removed from V and 4 bases from J, the gap between germline ends came to 9 bases. The CDR3 covers 13 residues. Germline values: CDR1 SEHNR, CDR2 FQNEAQ (reference sequence). The CDR3 nucleotides read TGTGCCAGCAGCTTTACAGCCGGAGAGACCCAGTACTTC. Protein: CASSFTAGETQYF.